Sequencing of this T cell receptor beta chain was carried out in a study of blood T cells in healthy people across ages. Study observations and caveats: Donors of long life had a larger count of naive CD4+ cells and greater diversity than aged donors.

This CDR3 comprises 14 residues. Trimming took off 5 bases at V and 5 bases at J, with 17 bases between the two ends. Germline-derived CDR1 and CDR2 are DFQATT and SNEGSKA (reference sequence). A second PCR, run for roughly 7 to 12 cycles, used a sample-barcoded 5' primer plus a J-beta primer mix. MiXCR was run by TCRdb on the 5' RACE reads, yielding one entry per CDR3 protein. The data contain roughly 2 million distinct CDR3 sequences, roughly 52% of them singletons. Comment on this clonotype: Its antigen is undetermined.

The TCR was taken from a woman aged 40 to 50 in good health. The chain recombines TRBV20-1 with TRBJ2-3, with D perhaps TRBD2 (6 bases). Source material: blood. CDR3 nucleotide sequence: TGCAGTGCTCCCCAGAAGACGGGACTAGATACGCAGTATTTT. Translation: CSAPQKTGLDTQYF.